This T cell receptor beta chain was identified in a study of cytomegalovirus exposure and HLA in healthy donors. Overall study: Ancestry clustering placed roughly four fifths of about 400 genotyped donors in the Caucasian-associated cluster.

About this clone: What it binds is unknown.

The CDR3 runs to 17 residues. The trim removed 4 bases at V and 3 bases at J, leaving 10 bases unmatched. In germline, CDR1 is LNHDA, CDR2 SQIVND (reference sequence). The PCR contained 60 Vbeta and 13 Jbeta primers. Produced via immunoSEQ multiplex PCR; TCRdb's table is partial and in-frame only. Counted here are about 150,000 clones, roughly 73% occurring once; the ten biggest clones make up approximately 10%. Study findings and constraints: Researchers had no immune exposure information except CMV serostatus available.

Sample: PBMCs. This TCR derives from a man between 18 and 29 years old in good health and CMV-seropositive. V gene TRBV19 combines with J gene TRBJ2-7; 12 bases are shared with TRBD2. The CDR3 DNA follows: TGTGCCAGTAGTACCCGTATTGGACTAGCGGGGTTCTACGAGCAGTACTTC. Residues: CASSTRIGLAGFYEQYF.